The T cell receptor beta chain under discussion was sequenced for a study of blood T cell repertoires in COVID-19. Whole-study context: Collection of acute and convalescent COVID-19 samples took place in the United States, Italy and Spain. The analysed material was cDNA or gDNA that came from T cells, B-cell-depleted T cells, or PBMCs.

Libraries were prepared by immunoSEQ multiplex PCR; TCRdb keeps only in-frame clonotypes and omits some of them. The data contain about 250,000 clones, about 86% of them seen just once; the ten biggest clones take up more than 7%. The CDR3 sequence is 19 residues long. The ends lost 4 bases at V and 0 bases at J; junction bases unmatched: 14. Germline V CDR1 and CDR2: ENHRY, SYGVKD. This sequence originates from a man of 80 years or more with acute or convalescent COVID-19. This chain uses TRBV10-3 with TRBJ2-1; 8 nucleotides align to TRBD2. Sequencing was carried out using peripheral blood. For the CDR3, the DNA is TGTGCCATCAGTGGAGTCCAGGCTAGCGGGCTGAGCTCCTACAATGAGCAGTTCTTC. Its protein product is CAISGVQASGLSSYNEQFF.